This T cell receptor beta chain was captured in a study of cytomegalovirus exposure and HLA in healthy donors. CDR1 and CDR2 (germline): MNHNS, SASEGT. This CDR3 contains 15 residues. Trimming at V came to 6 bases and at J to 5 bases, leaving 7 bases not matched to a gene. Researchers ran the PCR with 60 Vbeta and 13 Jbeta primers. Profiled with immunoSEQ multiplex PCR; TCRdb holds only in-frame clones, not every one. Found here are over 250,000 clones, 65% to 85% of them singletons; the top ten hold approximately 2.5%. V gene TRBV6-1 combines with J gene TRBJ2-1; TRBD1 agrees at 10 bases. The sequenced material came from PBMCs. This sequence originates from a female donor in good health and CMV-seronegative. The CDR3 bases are TGTGCCAGCAGACCGCGACAGGGGGCAAACAATGAGCAGTTCTTC. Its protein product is CASRPRQGANNEQFF.